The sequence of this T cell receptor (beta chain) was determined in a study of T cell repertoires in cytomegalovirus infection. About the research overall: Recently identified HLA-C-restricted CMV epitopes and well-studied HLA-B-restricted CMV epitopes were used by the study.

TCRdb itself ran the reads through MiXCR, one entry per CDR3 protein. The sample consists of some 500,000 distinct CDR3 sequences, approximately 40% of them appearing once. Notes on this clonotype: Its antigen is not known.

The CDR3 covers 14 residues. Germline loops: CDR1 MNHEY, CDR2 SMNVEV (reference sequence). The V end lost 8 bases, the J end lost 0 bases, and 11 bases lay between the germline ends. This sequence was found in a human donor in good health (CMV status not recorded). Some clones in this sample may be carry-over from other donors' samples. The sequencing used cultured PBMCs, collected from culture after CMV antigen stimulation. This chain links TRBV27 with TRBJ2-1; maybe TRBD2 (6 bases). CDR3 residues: CASGLYTSYNEQFF. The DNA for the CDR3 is TGTGCCAGCGGACTATACACCTCCTACAATGAGCAGTTCTTC.